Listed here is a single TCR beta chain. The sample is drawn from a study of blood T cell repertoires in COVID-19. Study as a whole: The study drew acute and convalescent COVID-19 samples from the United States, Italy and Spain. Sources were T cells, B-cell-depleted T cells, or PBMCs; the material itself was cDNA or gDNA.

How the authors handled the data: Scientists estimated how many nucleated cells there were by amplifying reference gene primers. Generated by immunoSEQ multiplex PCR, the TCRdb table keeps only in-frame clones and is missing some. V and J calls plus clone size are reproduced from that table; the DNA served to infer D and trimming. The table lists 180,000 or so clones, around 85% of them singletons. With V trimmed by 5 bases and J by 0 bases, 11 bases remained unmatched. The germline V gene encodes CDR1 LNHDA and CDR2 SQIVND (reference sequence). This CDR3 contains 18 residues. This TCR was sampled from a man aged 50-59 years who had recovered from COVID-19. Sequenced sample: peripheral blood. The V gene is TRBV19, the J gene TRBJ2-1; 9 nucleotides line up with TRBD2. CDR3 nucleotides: TGTGCCAGTAGTCCTGAGACTAGCGGACTTCCCTCCTACAATGAGCAGTTCTTC. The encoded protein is CASSPETSGLPSYNEQFF.